A single sample gave rise to the 16 T cell receptor beta chains below, sequenced in a study of cytomegalovirus exposure and HLA in healthy donors. The PCR had 60 Vbeta and 13 Jbeta primers. Produced via immunoSEQ multiplex PCR; TCRdb's table is partial and in-frame only. The sample contains 130,000 or so clones, roughly three fifths of which appear only once. Input material: PBMCs. The receptors stem from a woman between 35 and 50 years old in good health and CMV-seronegative.

The chain joins TRBV18 to TRBJ1-6, with D perhaps TRBD1 (5 bases). The V gene lost 3 bases and the J gene lost 8 bases, with 8 bases spanning the gap. CDR3 length equals 13 residues. The germline V gene has CDR1 KGHSH and CDR2 LQKENI. The CDR3 protein is CASSPGGDSPLHF. The CDR3 DNA reads TGTGCCAGCTCACCGGGGGGAGATTCACCCCTCCACTTT.

V is TRBV5-1 and J is TRBJ1-5; 8 nucleotides align to TRBD1. V was pared by 0 bases and J by 7 bases, with 3 bases of the junction left unmatched. Germline lookup yields CDR1 SGHRS and CDR2 YFSETQ. This CDR3 contains 14 residues. CDR3 loop: CASSLVTGGQPQHF. CDR3 coding DNA: TGCGCCAGCAGCTTGGTTACAGGGGGACAGCCCCAGCATTTT.

This chain connects TRBV15 to TRBJ2-7; the match to TRBD1 covers 9 bases. The CDR3 is made up of 17 amino acids. Germline V gene lookup returns CDR1 LNHNV and CDR2 YYDKDF (reference sequence). The junction had 8 bases not matched to a gene; V was cut back by 0 bases and J by 2 bases. The CDR3 DNA reads TGTGCCACCAGCAGAGATCTTTTGGGACAGGGACCCTACGAGCAGTACTTC. Amino acid sequence: CATSRDLLGQGPYEQYF.

The chain has TRBV7-9 and TRBJ2-7; D might be TRBD1 (7 bases). V gave up 11 bases and J gave up 4 bases, with 18 bases separating them. This CDR3 has 13 amino acids. Germline V lookup: CDR1 SEHNR, CDR2 FQNEAQ (reference sequence). The CDR3 region has the DNA TGTGCCGGCTCAGGGGGGCGGAATTACGAGCAGTACTTC. Its translation is CAGSGGRNYEQYF.

The chain joins TRBV30 to TRBJ2-2; TRBD2 agrees at 9 bases. The CDR3 is 16 amino acids. In germline, CDR1 is GTSNPN, CDR2 SVGIG (reference sequence). V lost 1 base, J lost 2 bases, and 5 bases stayed unmatched. CDR3 DNA: TGTGCCTGGAGTGGTAGCGGGGGTCCCAACACCGGGGAGCTGTTTTTT. It yields the protein CAWSGSGGPNTGELFF.

The V call is TRBV4-1, the J call TRBJ1-4; D gene uncertain. Trimming removed 3 bases from V and 4 bases from J, with 9 bases in between. CDR3 length: 14 amino acids. CDR1 is MGHRA, CDR2 YSYEKL, per germline. The CDR3 DNA follows: TGCGCCAGCAGCCACACAGTGAATAATGAAAAACTGTTTTTT. Residues: CASSHTVNNEKLFF.

Only one count was recorded for this clone. The chain joins TRBV6-5 to TRBJ1-1, with 8 positions matching TRBD1. Germline CDR1 is MNHEY and CDR2 is SVGAGI. This CDR3 is built from 15 residues. Trimming took 4 bases from V and 4 from J; bases not matched to a gene: 8. DNA for the CDR3: TGTGCCAGCAGTTTCTCAGGGGGCGAGGTCACTGAAGCTTTCTTT. Its translation is CASSFSGGEVTEAFF.

In its sample, this clone was seen once. V usage is TRBV6-1 and J usage is TRBJ1-5; 9 bases are shared with TRBD1. Germline trimming cut 6 bases from V and 3 bases from J; bases unmatched to any gene: 6. Germline assignment: CDR1 MNHNS and CDR2 SASEGT. CDR3 length: 15 residues. DNA for the CDR3: TGTGCCAGCAGGCAGGGACAGGGTAACAATCAGCCCCAGCATTTT. Translating gives CASRQGQGNNQPQHF.

V is TRBV28 and J is TRBJ1-2, with TRBD1 matching 12 bases. CDR1 is MDHEN and CDR2 is SYDVKM in the germline V gene. CDR3 size: 16 residues. V lost 4 bases and J lost 4; bases outside the gene matches: 7. CDR3 in DNA: TGTGCCAGCAGTTCGGGACAGGGGGCGAACGTCTATGGCTACACCTTC. It specifies CASSSGQGANVYGYTF.

This clone was counted a few times. V usage is TRBV7-2 and J usage is TRBJ2-1; 7 nucleotides agree with TRBD1. The CDR3 is made up of 13 amino acids. V shed 1 base and J 12 bases; nucleotides not matched to a gene: 6. Germline assignment: CDR1 SGHTA and CDR2 FQGNSA. The DNA of the CDR3 is TGTGCCAGCAGCTTAGACGCTGGGACAGTGCAGTTCTTC. Its translation is CASSLDAGTVQFF. Supplemented by reference TRBV7-2 and TRBJ2-1, the full variable domain reads GAGVSQSPSNKVTEKGKDVELRCDPISGHTALYWYRQSLGQGLEFLIYFQGNSAPDKSGLPSDRFSAERTGGSVSTLTIQRTQQEDSAVYLCASSLDAGTVQFFGPGTRLTVL.

The chain combines TRBV4-1 with TRBJ2-7; TRBD1 matches 7 bases. The CDR3 runs to 14 residues. With 0 bases clipped from V and 3 bases from J, the junction kept 2 bases outside the gene matches. The germline gives CDR1 MGHRA, CDR2 YSYEKL. The CDR3 is CASSQDQGVYEQYF. CDR3 DNA sequence: TGCGCCAGCAGCCAAGATCAGGGGGTCTACGAGCAGTACTTC.

The CDR3 DNA is TGTGCCAGCAGCGTAGGAGGCAACGTTCGGGAAAAACTGTTTTTT. As protein: CASSVGGNVREKLFF. V is TRBV9 and J is TRBJ1-4; D is undetermined. V lost 0 bases and J 8 bases, leaving 14 bases between the germline ends. The CDR3 is 15 amino acids. The germline gives CDR1 SGDLS, CDR2 YYNGEE.

CDR3 sequence: CASSLGGGGSNQPQHF. The DNA for the CDR3 is TGTGCCAGCAGCTTAGGAGGGGGTGGGAGCAATCAGCCCCAGCATTTT. J is TRBJ1-5 and V is TRBV7-2; a possible D gene is TRBD1 (6 bases). Germline CDR1 SGHTA, CDR2 FQGNSA. This CDR3 spans 16 amino acids. V lost 1 base and J lost 1, with 11 bases in between.

The rearrangement uses TRBV30 and TRBJ1-2; no firm D call. CDR1 and CDR2 (germline): GTSNPN, SVGIG (reference sequence). V lost 4 bases to trimming and J lost 0 bases, with 12 bases between them. The CDR3 totals 14 residues. The CDR3 is CAWTAGLSNYGYTF. The CDR3, as DNA: TGTGCCTGGACCGCGGGTCTGTCTAACTATGGCTACACCTTC.

This clone was observed a single time. The V call is TRBV7-8, the J call TRBJ1-5; tentative D call: TRBD1 (6 bases). Germline-derived CDR1 and CDR2 are SGHVS and FQNEAQ. V lost 7 bases and J 7 bases, leaving 14 bases between the germline ends. The CDR3 has 13 residues. CDR3 DNA: TGTGCCAGCAATTTAGGGGGGGGGCAGCCCCAGCATTTT. Encoded protein: CASNLGGGQPQHF.

This clone occurred a few times. The chain links TRBV7-9 to TRBJ2-1; TRBD2 aligns across 8 bases. V dropped 5 bases and J dropped 0; count of bases not matched to a gene: 12. This CDR3 contains 18 residues. CDR1 and CDR2 from the germline V gene are SEHNR and FQNEAQ (reference sequence). The CDR3 here is CASSPTGGQGSSYNEQFF. CDR3 nucleotides: TGTGCCAGCAGCCCAACGGGAGGGCAGGGGAGCTCCTACAATGAGCAGTTCTTC.